The 6 T cell receptor beta chains listed next were all sequenced from one sample in a study of blood T cell repertoires in COVID-19 (dated by TCRdb to the early 2020s). The library came from the immunoSEQ multiplex PCR assay. What TCRdb holds here is the immuneACCESS table cut down to in-frame rearrangements. Part of the clones is not present; checked against another copy, under half of the missing clones reflect an unresolved V gene, and the others are unexplained. This sample holds under 150,000 clones; around four fifths were observed only once. The ten largest clones represent more than 5% of the sample. The sequencing sample was made of PBMCs or T cells enriched from blood (not recorded which). The receptors come from a woman aged 40-49 years who had recovered from COVID-19.

V gene TRBV2 combines with J gene TRBJ2-5; D is undetermined. V was shortened by 6 bases and J by 5 bases, with 13 bases between the two germline ends. In germline, CDR1 is SNHLY, CDR2 FYNNEI. CDR3 length: 13 amino acids. CDR3 amino acids: CASSVSERETQYF. The CDR3 region has the DNA TGTGCCAGCAGCGTGTCGGAGAGGGAGACCCAGTACTTC.

The J gene is TRBJ1-1, the V gene TRBV27; no definite D call. The CDR3 covers 13 residues. Deletions cut 4 bases from V and 3 bases from J, with 9 bases between. Germline CDR1 reads MNHEY; CDR2 reads SMNVEV (reference sequence). In nucleotides, the CDR3 is TGTGCCAGCAGTTCGGGAGTATACACTGAAGCTTTCTTT. Encoded protein: CASSSGVYTEAFF.

V gene TRBV5-1 combines with J gene TRBJ2-3; 9 bases map to TRBD2. Germline V gene data show CDR1 as SGHRS and CDR2 as YFSETQ. V gave up 3 bases and J gave up 4 bases; unmatched junction bases: 6. The CDR3 has 15 residues. As DNA, the CDR3 is TGCGCCAGCAGCTCCAGGGTAGCGGGAGCAGATACGCAGTATTTT. Residues: CASSSRVAGADTQYF.

The V call is TRBV4-1, the J call TRBJ1-1, with TRBD1 matching over 9 bases. Germline CDR1 is MGHRA and CDR2 is YSYEKL. Germline trimming cut 5 bases from V and 6 bases from J; bases unmatched to any gene: 7. The CDR3 covers 14 residues. The CDR3 nucleotides read TGCGCCAGCAGCGACAGACAGGGGGGCTCTGAAGCTTTCTTT. It specifies CASSDRQGGSEAFF.

The V call is TRBV5-4, the J call TRBJ1-1; TRBD1 agrees at 12 bases. The V and J ends lost 1 base and 4 bases, in that order; junction bases with no gene match: 8. Germline CDR1 SGHNT, CDR2 YYREEE (reference sequence). The CDR3 sequence is 17 residues long. DNA for the CDR3: TGTGCCAGCAGCTTGAATATTTTGGGACAGGGGGCCACTGAAGCTTTCTTT. Translating it yields CASSLNILGQGATEAFF.

The chain carries TRBV5-1 and TRBJ2-3; maybe TRBD2 (6 bases). From germline, CDR1 is SGHRS and CDR2 YFSETQ. The CDR3 is made up of 15 amino acids. V was cut by 2 bases and J by 0 bases, with 10 bases left in between. In DNA form, the CDR3 reads TGCGCCAGCAGCTTTGAAAGCGGGAGCACAGATACGCAGTATTTT. Its protein is CASSFESGSTDTQYF. Looking up the rest from reference TRBV5-1 and TRBJ2-3 gives the full variable domain: KAGVTQTPRYLIKTRGQQVTLSCSPISGHRSVSWYQQTPGQGLQFLFEYFSETQRNKGNFPGRFSGRQFSNSRSEMNVSTLELGDSALYLCASSFESGSTDTQYFGPGTRLTVL.